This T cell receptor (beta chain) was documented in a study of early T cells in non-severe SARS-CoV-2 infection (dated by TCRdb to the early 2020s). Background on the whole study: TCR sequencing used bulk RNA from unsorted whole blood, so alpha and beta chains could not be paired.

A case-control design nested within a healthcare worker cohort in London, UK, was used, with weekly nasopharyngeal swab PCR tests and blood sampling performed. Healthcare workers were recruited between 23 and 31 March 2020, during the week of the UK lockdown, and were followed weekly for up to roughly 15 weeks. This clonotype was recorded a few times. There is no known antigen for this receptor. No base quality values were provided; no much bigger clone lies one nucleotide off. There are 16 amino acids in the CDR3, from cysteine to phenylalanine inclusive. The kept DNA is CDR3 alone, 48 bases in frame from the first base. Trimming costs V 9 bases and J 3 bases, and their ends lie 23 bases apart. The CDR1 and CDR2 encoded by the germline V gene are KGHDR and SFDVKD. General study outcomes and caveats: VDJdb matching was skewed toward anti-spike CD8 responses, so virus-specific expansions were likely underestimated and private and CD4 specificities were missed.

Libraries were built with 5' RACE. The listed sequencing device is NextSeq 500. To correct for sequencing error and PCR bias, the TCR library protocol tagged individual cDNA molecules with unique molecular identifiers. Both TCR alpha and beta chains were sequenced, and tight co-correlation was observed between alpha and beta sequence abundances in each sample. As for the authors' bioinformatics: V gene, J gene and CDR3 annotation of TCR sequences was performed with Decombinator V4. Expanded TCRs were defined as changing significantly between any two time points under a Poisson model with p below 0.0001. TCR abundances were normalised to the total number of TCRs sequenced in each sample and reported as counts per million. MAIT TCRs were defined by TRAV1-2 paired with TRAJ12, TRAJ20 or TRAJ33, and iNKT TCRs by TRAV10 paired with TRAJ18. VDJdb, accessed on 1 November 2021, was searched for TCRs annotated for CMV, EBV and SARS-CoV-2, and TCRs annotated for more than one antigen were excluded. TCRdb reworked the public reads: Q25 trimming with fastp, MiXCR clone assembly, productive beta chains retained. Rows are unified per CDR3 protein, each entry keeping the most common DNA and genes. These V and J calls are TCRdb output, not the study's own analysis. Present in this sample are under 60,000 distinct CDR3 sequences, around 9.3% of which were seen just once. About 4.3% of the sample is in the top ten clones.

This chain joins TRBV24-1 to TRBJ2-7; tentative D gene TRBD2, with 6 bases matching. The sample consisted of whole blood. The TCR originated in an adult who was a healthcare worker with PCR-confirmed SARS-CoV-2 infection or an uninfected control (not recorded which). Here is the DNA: TGTGCCACCTCGCCCTTCCCCCCGGGGGTTCACTACGAGCAGTACTTC. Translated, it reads CATSPFPPGVHYEQYF.